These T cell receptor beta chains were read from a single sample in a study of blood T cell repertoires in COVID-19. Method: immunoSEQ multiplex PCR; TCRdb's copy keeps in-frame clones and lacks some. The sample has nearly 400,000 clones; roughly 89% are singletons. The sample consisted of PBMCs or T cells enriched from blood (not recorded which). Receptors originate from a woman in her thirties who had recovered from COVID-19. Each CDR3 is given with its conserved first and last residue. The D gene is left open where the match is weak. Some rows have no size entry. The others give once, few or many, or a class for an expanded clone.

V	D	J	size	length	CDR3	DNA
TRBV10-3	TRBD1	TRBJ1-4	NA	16	CAISGGLQGVNEKLFF	TGTGCCATCAGTGGAGGGCTCCAGGGGGTTAATGAAAAACTGTTTTTT
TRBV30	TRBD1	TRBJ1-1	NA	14	CAWSGGQGKTEAFF	TGTGCCTGGAGTGGGGGACAGGGGAAGACTGAAGCTTTCTTT
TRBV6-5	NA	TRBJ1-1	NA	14	CASTQAQGDTEAFF	TGTGCCAGCACCCAGGCACAGGGAGACACTGAAGCTTTCTTT
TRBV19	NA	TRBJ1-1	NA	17	CASSPPGQGLGYTEAFF	TGTGCCAGTAGTCCCCCGGGGCAGGGGCTGGGTTACACTGAAGCTTTCTTT
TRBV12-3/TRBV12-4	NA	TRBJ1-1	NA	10	CASRGPEAFF	TGTGCCAGCAGGGGGCCTGAAGCTTTCTTT
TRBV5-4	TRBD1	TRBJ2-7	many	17	CASSPTSGTGDPYEQYF	TGTGCCAGCAGCCCGACGTCCGGGACAGGGGATCCCTACGAGCAGTACTTC
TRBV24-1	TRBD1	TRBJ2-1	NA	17	CATSDRPGQSSYNEQFF	TGTGCCACCAGTGACCGACCGGGACAGAGCTCCTACAATGAGCAGTTCTTC
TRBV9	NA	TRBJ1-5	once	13	CASSVGGGQPQHF	TGTGCCAGCAGCGTAGGGGGGGGGCAGCCCCAGCATTTT
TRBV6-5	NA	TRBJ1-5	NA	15	CASSYSNSVDQPQHF	TGTGCCAGCAGTTACTCGAATTCTGTAGATCAGCCCCAGCATTTT
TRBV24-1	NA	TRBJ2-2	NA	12	CATQTTTGELFF	TGTGCCACCCAGACTACTACCGGGGAGCTGTTTTTT
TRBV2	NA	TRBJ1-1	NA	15	CASSEIRVLNTEAFF	TGTGCCAGCAGTGAAATCCGCGTCCTGAACACTGAAGCTTTCTTT
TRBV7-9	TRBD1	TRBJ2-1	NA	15	CASSPDRSSYNEQFF	TGTGCCAGCAGTCCGGACAGGAGCTCCTACAATGAGCAGTTCTTC
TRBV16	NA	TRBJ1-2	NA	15	CASSQFSGPHYGYTF	TGTGCCAGCAGCCAATTTTCAGGGCCACACTATGGCTACACCTTC
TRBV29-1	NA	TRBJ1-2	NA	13	CSVELRAEYGYTF	TGCAGCGTTGAGTTGAGGGCTGAGTATGGCTACACCTTC
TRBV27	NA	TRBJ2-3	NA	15	CASSLSLAITDTQYF	TGTGCCAGCAGTTTAAGCCTAGCGATAACAGATACGCAGTATTTT